This T cell receptor beta chain is from a study of CD8+CD57+ T cells in acquired aplastic anemia. Turning to the study itself: There were about 10.8 million reads, on average, for CD4+ cells from healthy donors. Overall study results and limits: Found in both controls and patients were fewer than 35 CD8+ CDR3 sequences.

There are 14 residues in the CDR3. Trimming at V came to 4 bases and at J to 4 bases, leaving 7 bases not matched to a gene. CDR1 and CDR2 from the germline V gene are MNHNS and SASEGT. Comment on this clonotype: What it binds is unknown.

Genomic DNA templated the TCR beta VDJ and CDR3 profiling. TCRdb itself ran the reads through MiXCR, one entry per CDR3 protein. Of 150,000 to 200,000 distinct CDR3 sequences in the sample, around 45% were seen once. The chain carries TRBV6-1 and TRBJ2-7, with 7 positions matching TRBD2. Sequences were obtained from sorted CD4+, CD8+, or CD8+CD57+ T cells (not recorded which) from PBMCs. The source is a human donor in good health. This chain's CDR3 is CASSALADPYEQYF. The CDR3 DNA sequence: TGTGCCAGCAGTGCCCTAGCGGACCCATACGAGCAGTACTTC.